These 30 T cell receptor beta chains came from one sample sequenced in a study of shared clonotypes between healthy human individuals. The assay was immunoSEQ multiplex PCR, and TCRdb's table has in-frame clones only and misses some. The sample lists 1,400,000 or so clones, approximately 98.5% occurring once. Source material: naive CD4+ T cells sorted from blood. The subset was: CD45RA+ positively selected. Receptors originate from a man aged 30 to 45 in good health.

This chain joins TRBV10-2 and TRBJ1-3; TRBD1 is a possible D gene (6 bases). The CDR3 extends over 14 amino acids. V was pared by 6 bases and J by 0 bases, with 9 bases between. Germline V gives CDR1 WSHSY, CDR2 SAAADI. The CDR3 DNA follows: TGCGCCAGCAGGCAGGGGTCCTCTGGAAACACCATATATTTT. It yields the protein CASRQGSSGNTIYF.

This chain joins TRBV7-6 and TRBJ2-7, with 12 bases that match TRBD2. CDR1 is SGHVS and CDR2 is FNYEAQ in the germline V gene. The junction had 9 bases not matched to a gene; V was cut back by 2 bases and J by 7 bases. The length of the CDR3 is 16 residues. The CDR3 sequence is CASSLSLAGGGREQYF. CDR3 bases: TGTGCCAGCAGCTTAAGTCTAGCGGGAGGGGGTCGGGAGCAGTACTTC. The whole variable domain, remainder taken from reference TRBV7-6 and TRBJ2-7, is GAGVSQSPRYKVTKRGQDVALRCDPISGHVSLYWYRQALGQGPEFLTYFNYEAQQDKSGLPNDRFSAERPEGSISTLTIQRTEQRDSAMYRCASSLSLAGGGREQYFGPGTRLTVT.

The chain couples TRBV25-1 to TRBJ2-7; D ambiguous. The CDR3 contains 17 residues. Looked up from germline, CDR1 is MGHDK and CDR2 is SYGVNS. Deletions cut 2 bases from V and 1 base from J, with 18 bases between. The DNA of the CDR3 is TGTGCCAGCAGTGAAGTATTAGGTCCGTCCTCGTCCTACGAGCAGTACTTC. It codes for CASSEVLGPSSSYEQYF.

The genes are TRBV18 and TRBJ1-1; the D is unclear. From germline, CDR1 is KGHSH and CDR2 LQKENI. The V end lost 6 bases, the J end lost 7 bases, and 21 bases lay between the germline ends. The CDR3 has 15 amino acids. The CDR3 DNA sequence: TGTGCCAGCTCCGAATTGGGTTATAGGGCGGGTGAAGCTTTCTTT. The encoded protein is CASSELGYRAGEAFF. Full variable domain (missing parts from reference TRBV18 and TRBJ1-1): NAGVMQNPRHLVRRRGQEARLRCSPMKGHSHVYWYRQLPEEGLKFMVYLQKENIIDESGMPKERFSAEFPKEGPSILRIQQVVRGDSAAYFCASSELGYRAGEAFFGQGTRLTVV.

The CDR3 DNA reads TGTGCCAGCATGCGGTCAAGGGAGCGCTACAATGAGCAGTTCTTC. It specifies CASMRSRERYNEQFF. The V and J genes are TRBV27 and TRBJ2-1, with D tentatively TRBD2 (5 bases). This CDR3 contains 15 residues. The V and J ends lost 7 bases and 3 bases respectively, with 16 bases between them. Germline V gene sequence: CDR1 MNHEY, CDR2 SMNVEV (reference sequence).

The rearrangement links TRBV6-5 to TRBJ2-2; D call uncertain. Trimming removed 0 bases from V and 2 bases from J, with 4 bases in between. This CDR3 contains 14 residues. Germline CDR1 reads MNHEY; CDR2 reads SVGAGI. CDR3 sequence: CASSYSTNTGELFF. As DNA, the CDR3 is TGTGCCAGCAGTTACTCGACTAACACCGGGGAGCTGTTTTTT.

The chain employs TRBV2 and TRBJ2-5; D is perhaps TRBD1 (6 bases). The germline V and J ends were trimmed by 2 bases and 3 bases, with 13 bases remaining between them. This CDR3 has 15 residues. Germline V gene lookup returns CDR1 SNHLY and CDR2 FYNNEI. This CDR3 is CASSEHVDREETQYF. In nucleotides, the CDR3 is TGTGCCAGCAGTGAACATGTGGACAGAGAAGAGACCCAGTACTTC.

This sequence joins TRBV6-6 and TRBJ1-5; the match to TRBD1 covers 7 bases. The junction had 15 bases not matched to a gene; V was cut back by 7 bases and J by 6 bases. The germline V gene has CDR1 MNHNY and CDR2 SVGAGI (reference sequence). The CDR3 is 16 amino acids. CDR3: CASKVRTTQGSQPQHF. In DNA form, the CDR3 reads TGTGCCAGCAAGGTCCGAACTACACAGGGGAGTCAGCCCCAGCATTTT.

In this sample, this clone turned up once. The chain couples TRBV4-1 to TRBJ1-2; perhaps TRBD1 as D (5 bases). The V end was cut by 0 bases, the J end by 3 bases, with 8 bases between. There are 14 residues in the CDR3. Germline V gene sequence: CDR1 MGHRA, CDR2 YSYEKL. For the CDR3, the DNA is TGCGCCAGCAGCCAAGATAGGGGCCACTATGGCTACACCTTC. Translated, it gives CASSQDRGHYGYTF.

A word on this clone: The same CDR3 arises from other DNA sequences in this sample as well. The chain links TRBV20-1 to TRBJ1-5, with D unresolved. The CDR3 length is 11 residues. The V end was cut by 1 base, the J end by 4 bases, with 2 bases between. CDR1 and CDR2 from the germline V gene are DFQATT and SNEGSKA (reference sequence). The CDR3 region has the DNA TGCAGTGCTAGAGGGAATCAGCCCCAGCATTTT. Translated, it gives CSARGNQPQHF.

The chain combines TRBV6-1 with TRBJ2-5, with D possibly matching TRBD2 (5 bases). CDR1 MNHNS and CDR2 SASEGT come from the germline V gene. V lost 3 bases and J lost 4, with 12 bases in between. The length of the CDR3 is 14 residues. The CDR3 DNA is TGTGCCAGCAGTGAGCATGAGGGAGCAGAGACCCAGTACTTC. Translation gives CASSEHEGAETQYF.

This sequence joins TRBV6-6 and TRBJ2-1, with D hard to call. CDR1 and CDR2 (germline): MNHNY, SVGAGI (reference sequence). This CDR3 is 12 amino acids long. V shed 7 bases and J shed 5 bases, with 9 bases lying between them. The CDR3 sequence: CASTLSDNEQFF. DNA for the CDR3: TGTGCCAGCACCCTGTCTGACAATGAGCAGTTCTTC.

The chain couples TRBV5-5 to TRBJ1-2; a possible D gene is TRBD1 (6 bases). V dropped 4 bases and J dropped 0 bases, with 10 bases sitting between them. The CDR3 length is 14 residues. Germline lookup yields CDR1 SGHKS and CDR2 YYEKEE (reference sequence). CDR3 sequence: CASSAGQANYGYTF. In DNA, the CDR3 is TGTGCCAGCAGCGCGGGACAAGCTAACTATGGCTACACCTTC.

The chain recombines TRBV29-1 with TRBJ2-7; possibly TRBD2 for D (6 bases). The length of the CDR3 is 13 residues. The germline V gene has CDR1 SQVTM and CDR2 ANQGSEA. The V end lost 4 bases, the J end lost 0 bases, and 10 bases lay between the germline ends. CDR3 coding DNA: TGCAGCGTTGGGGAGGATAGCTCCTACGAGCAGTACTTC. Protein: CSVGEDSSYEQYF.

This rearrangement joins TRBV7-9 to TRBJ2-3; a possible D gene is TRBD2 (5 bases). The CDR3 totals 13 residues. V gave up 4 bases and J gave up 5 bases, with 10 bases separating them. In germline, CDR1 is SEHNR, CDR2 FQNEAQ (reference sequence). CDR3 in amino acids: CASSSARGDTQYF. DNA for the CDR3: TGTGCCAGCAGCTCGGCCCGGGGAGATACGCAGTATTTT.

The chain employs TRBV2 and TRBJ1-4; no reliable D call. Germline CDR1 reads SNHLY; CDR2 reads FYNNEI. CDR3 length: 13 amino acids. The ends were cut back, 0 bases at V and 11 bases at J, with 10 bases in the middle. In DNA form, the CDR3 reads TGTGCCAGCAGTGAAGCGGGAGGGTCCAAACTGTTTTTT. Encoded protein: CASSEAGGSKLFF.

The chain carries TRBV7-9 and TRBJ2-3; D might be TRBD1 (6 bases). Between the trimmed V and J ends, which lost 5 bases and 4 bases, there was a span of 13 bases. The CDR3 extends over 14 amino acids. The V gene's germline CDR1 is SEHNR and CDR2 FQNEAQ (reference sequence). The CDR3 loop is CASSPGTFADTQYF. The DNA for the CDR3 is TGTGCCAGCAGCCCAGGGACATTCGCAGATACGCAGTATTTT.

The gene calls are TRBV11-3 and TRBJ2-3, with a tentative D call TRBD1 (6 bases). Germline V gene data show CDR1 as SGHNT and CDR2 as YENEEA. Trimming shortened V by 1 base and J by 2 bases, and 16 bases separated the two germline ends. This CDR3 has 17 amino acids. The CDR3 loop is CASSLGGWDKNTDTQYF. CDR3 DNA sequence: TGTGCCAGCAGCTTAGGAGGTTGGGACAAAAACACAGATACGCAGTATTTT.

The genes are TRBV7-2 and TRBJ1-4, with no clear D. This CDR3 is built from 15 residues. V gave up 0 bases and J gave up 4 bases, with 9 bases separating them. CDR1 is SGHTA, CDR2 FQGNSA, per germline. CDR3 amino acids: CASSLAPRVNEKLFF. DNA of the CDR3: TGTGCCAGCAGCTTAGCACCTCGCGTTAATGAAAAACTGTTTTTT. The variable domain in full, with the rest retrieved from reference TRBV7-2 and TRBJ1-4, is GAGVSQSPSNKVTEKGKDVELRCDPISGHTALYWYRQSLGQGLEFLIYFQGNSAPDKSGLPSDRFSAERTGGSVSTLTIQRTQQEDSAVYLCASSLAPRVNEKLFFGSGTQLSVL.

In its sample, this clone was seen once. The V gene is TRBV14, the J gene TRBJ2-5; possible D gene TRBD1, 6 bases. Per the germline V gene, CDR1 is SGHDN and CDR2 is FVKESK. CDR3 length: 14 residues. The germline V and J ends were trimmed by 2 bases and 5 bases, with 12 bases remaining between them. CDR3 bases: TGTGCCAGCAGCCAAACAGGGACGCGCGAGACCCAGTACTTC. It specifies CASSQTGTRETQYF.

This chain links TRBV2 with TRBJ1-1; D unclear. CDR1 and CDR2 from the germline V gene are SNHLY and FYNNEI. V lost 1 base and J 0 bases, leaving 6 bases between the germline ends. The CDR3 extends over 14 amino acids. CDR3 protein: CASSEVSVNTEAFF. As DNA, the CDR3 is TGTGCCAGCAGTGAAGTGTCTGTGAACACTGAAGCTTTCTTT.

V usage is TRBV28 and J usage is TRBJ1-5, with 8 bases matching TRBD1. Trimming took 5 bases from V and 8 from J; bases not matched to a gene: 8. CDR1 is MDHEN, CDR2 SYDVKM, per germline. The CDR3 spans 14 residues. DNA of the CDR3: TGTGCCAGCAGTGTGGGACAGGCGGTAAAGCCCCAGCATTTT. Translating it yields CASSVGQAVKPQHF.

V is TRBV5-4 and J is TRBJ2-7; D is perhaps TRBD1 (6 bases). Trimming removed 3 bases at V and 4 bases at J, with 17 bases between. This CDR3 has 15 amino acids. CDR1 and CDR2 (germline): SGHNT, YYREEE (reference sequence). CDR3 protein: CASSSSTQGPYEQYF. As DNA, the CDR3 is TGTGCCAGCAGCTCCTCGACCCAGGGGCCTTACGAGCAGTACTTC. Drawing the rest from reference TRBV5-4 and TRBJ2-7, the complete variable domain is ETGVTQSPTHLIKTRGQQVTLRCSSQSGHNTVSWYQQALGQGPQFIFQYYREEENGRGNFPPRFSGLQFPNYSSELNVNALELDDSALYLCASSSSTQGPYEQYFGPGTRLTVT.

The V and J genes are TRBV5-1 and TRBJ2-5; D ambiguous. Germline V gene data show CDR1 as SGHRS and CDR2 as YFSETQ. V was shortened by 5 bases and J by 5 bases, with 13 bases between the two germline ends. The CDR3 consists of 13 residues. The CDR3 protein is CASSRGDGETQYF. CDR3 nucleotide sequence: TGCGCCAGCAGTCGTGGGGATGGGGAGACCCAGTACTTC.

The chain links TRBV5-1 to TRBJ1-1; D possibly corresponds to TRBD1 (6 bases). This CDR3 region has 13 residues. The V end was cut by 2 bases, the J end by 6 bases, with 11 bases between. CDR1 SGHRS and CDR2 YFSETQ come from the germline V gene. The CDR3 reads CASSFQQGPEAFF. The CDR3 DNA reads as TGCGCCAGCAGCTTTCAACAGGGTCCTGAAGCTTTCTTT.

This clone was recorded only once. The chain joins TRBV29-1 to TRBJ2-1; no clear D. Per the germline V gene, CDR1 is SQVTM and CDR2 is ANQGSEA. The ends were cut back, 7 bases at V and 0 bases at J, with 19 bases in the middle. The CDR3 runs to 16 residues. CDR3 sequence (DNA): TGCAGCGCACCCCTGTTGCGGCCGGGCTCCTACAATGAGCAGTTCTTC. It yields the protein CSAPLLRPGSYNEQFF.

The chain uses TRBV11-3 and TRBJ2-5; D possibly corresponds to TRBD2 (6 bases). V lost 5 bases and J 0 bases, leaving 10 bases between the germline ends. The length of the CDR3 is 14 residues. CDR1 and CDR2 (germline): SGHNT, YENEEA. The CDR3 nucleotides read TGTGCCAGCAGCGAAGGCGGGGACCAAGAGACCCAGTACTTC. This codes for CASSEGGDQETQYF.

This chain joins TRBV6-5 and TRBJ2-7, with D tentatively TRBD1 or TRBD2 (6 bases each). CDR3 length: 14 residues. Germline CDR1 MNHEY, CDR2 SVGAGI. V was clipped by 6 bases and J by 0 bases, with 12 bases between them. The CDR3: CASSRGRYSYEQYF. The CDR3 DNA follows: TGTGCCAGCAGCCGGGGGCGGTACTCCTACGAGCAGTACTTC.

The rearrangement links TRBV5-5 to TRBJ1-2; possibly TRBD1 for D (5 bases). CDR1 SGHKS and CDR2 YYEKEE come from the germline V gene (reference sequence). V dropped 2 bases and J dropped 4 bases, with 30 bases sitting between them. The CDR3 consists of 20 residues. The CDR3 loop reads CASSLPQAQTLTAHSYGYTF. The CDR3 coding sequence is TGTGCCAGCAGCTTACCCCAGGCCCAAACTTTGACAGCTCACAGCTATGGCTACACCTTC.

V is TRBV19 and J is TRBJ1-3; D call uncertain. V was pared by 10 bases and J by 0 bases, with 13 bases between. Germline CDR1 and CDR2: LNHDA and SQIVND (reference sequence). The CDR3 has 14 residues. The CDR3 sequence is CATTDRSSGNTIYF. Written as DNA, the CDR3 is TGTGCCACCACTGACCGGAGCTCTGGAAACACCATATATTTT. The entire variable domain, with the rest obtained from reference TRBV19 and TRBJ1-3, is as follows: DGGITQSPKYLFRKEGQNVTLSCEQNLNHDAMYWYRQDPGQGLRLIYYSQIVNDFQKGDIAEGYSVSREKKESFPLTVTSAQKNPTAFYLCATTDRSSGNTIYFGEGSWLTVV.